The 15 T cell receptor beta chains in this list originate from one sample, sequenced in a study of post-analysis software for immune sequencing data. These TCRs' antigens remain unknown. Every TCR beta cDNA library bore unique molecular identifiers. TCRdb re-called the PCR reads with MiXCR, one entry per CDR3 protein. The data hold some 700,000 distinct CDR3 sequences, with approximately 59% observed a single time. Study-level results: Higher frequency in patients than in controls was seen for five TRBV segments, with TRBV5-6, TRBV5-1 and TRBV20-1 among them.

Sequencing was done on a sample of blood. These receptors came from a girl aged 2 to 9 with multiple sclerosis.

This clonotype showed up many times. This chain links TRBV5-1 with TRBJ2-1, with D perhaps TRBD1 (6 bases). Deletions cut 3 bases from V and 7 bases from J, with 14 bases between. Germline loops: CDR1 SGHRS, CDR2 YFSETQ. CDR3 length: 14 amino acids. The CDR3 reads CASSWGRNWNEQFF. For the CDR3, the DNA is TGCGCCAGCAGCTGGGGGCGGAATTGGAATGAGCAGTTCTTC.

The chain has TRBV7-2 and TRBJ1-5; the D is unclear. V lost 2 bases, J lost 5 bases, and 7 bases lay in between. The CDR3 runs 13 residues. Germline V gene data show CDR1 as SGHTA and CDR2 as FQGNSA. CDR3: CASSLMEDQPQHF. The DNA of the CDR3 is TGTGCCAGCAGCTTAATGGAAGATCAGCCCCAGCATTTT.

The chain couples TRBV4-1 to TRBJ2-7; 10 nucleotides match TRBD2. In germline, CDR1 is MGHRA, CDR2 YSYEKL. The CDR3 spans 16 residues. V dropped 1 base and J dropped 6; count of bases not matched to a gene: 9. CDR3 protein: CASSQALAGAKVEQYF. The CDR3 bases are TGCGCCAGCAGCCAAGCGCTAGCGGGAGCGAAGGTCGAGCAGTACTTC.

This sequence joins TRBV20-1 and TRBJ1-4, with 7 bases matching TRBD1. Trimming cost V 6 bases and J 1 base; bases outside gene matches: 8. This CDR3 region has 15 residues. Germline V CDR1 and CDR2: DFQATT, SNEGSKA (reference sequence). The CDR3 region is CSATRQGLTNEKLFF. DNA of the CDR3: TGCAGTGCGACGAGACAGGGTCTAACTAATGAAAAACTGTTTTTT.

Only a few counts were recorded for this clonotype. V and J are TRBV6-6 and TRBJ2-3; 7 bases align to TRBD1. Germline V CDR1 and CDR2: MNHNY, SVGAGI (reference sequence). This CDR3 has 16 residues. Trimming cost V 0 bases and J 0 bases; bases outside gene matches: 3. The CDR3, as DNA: TGTGCCAGCAGTTACTCGCAGACAGGGAGCACAGATACGCAGTATTTT. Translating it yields CASSYSQTGSTDTQYF.

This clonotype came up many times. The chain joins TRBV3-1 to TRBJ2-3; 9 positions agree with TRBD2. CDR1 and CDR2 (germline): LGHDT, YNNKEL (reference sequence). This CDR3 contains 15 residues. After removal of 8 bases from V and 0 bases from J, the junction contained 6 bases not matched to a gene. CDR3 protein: CASSPTSGSTDTQYF. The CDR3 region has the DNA TGTGCCAGCTCACCAACTAGCGGGAGCACAGATACGCAGTATTTT.

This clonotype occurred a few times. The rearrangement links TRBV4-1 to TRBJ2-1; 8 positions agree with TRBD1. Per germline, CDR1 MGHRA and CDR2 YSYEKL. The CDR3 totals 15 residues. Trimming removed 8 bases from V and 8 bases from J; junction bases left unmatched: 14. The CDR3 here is CASGYSGQATHEQFF. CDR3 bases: TGCGCCAGCGGATACTCGGGACAGGCCACACATGAGCAGTTCTTC.

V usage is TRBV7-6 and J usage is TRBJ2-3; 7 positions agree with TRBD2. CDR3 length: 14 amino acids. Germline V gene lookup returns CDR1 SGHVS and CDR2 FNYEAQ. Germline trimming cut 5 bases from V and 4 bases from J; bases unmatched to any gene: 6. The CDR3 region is CASSSHGGSDTQYF. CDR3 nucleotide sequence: TGTGCCAGCAGCAGTCACGGGGGGTCAGATACGCAGTATTTT.

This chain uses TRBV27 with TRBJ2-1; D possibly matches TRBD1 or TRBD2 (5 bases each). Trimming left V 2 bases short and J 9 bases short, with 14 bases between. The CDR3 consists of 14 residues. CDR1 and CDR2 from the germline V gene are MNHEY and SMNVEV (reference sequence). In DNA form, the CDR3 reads TGTGCCAGCAGTTTACTGGGGGAGTGGGGTGAGCAGTTCTTC. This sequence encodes CASSLLGEWGEQFF.

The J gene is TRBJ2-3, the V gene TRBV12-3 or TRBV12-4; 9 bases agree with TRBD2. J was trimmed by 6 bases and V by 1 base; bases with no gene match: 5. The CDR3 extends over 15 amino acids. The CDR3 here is CASSLVASGTDTQYF. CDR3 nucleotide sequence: TGTGCCAGCAGTTTAGTGGCTAGCGGGACGGATACGCAGTATTTT.

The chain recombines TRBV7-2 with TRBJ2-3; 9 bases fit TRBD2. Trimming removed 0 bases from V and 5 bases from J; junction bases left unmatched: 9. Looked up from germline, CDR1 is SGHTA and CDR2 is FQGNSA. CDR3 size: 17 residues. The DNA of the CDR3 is TGTGCCAGCAGCTTAGCGAGGGCGGGGGGGCTTTTAGATACGCAGTATTTT. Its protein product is CASSLARAGGLLDTQYF. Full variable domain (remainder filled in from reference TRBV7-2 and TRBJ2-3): GAGVSQSPSNKVTEKGKDVELRCDPISGHTALYWYRQSLGQGLEFLIYFQGNSAPDKSGLPSDRFSAERTGGSVSTLTIQRTQQEDSAVYLCASSLARAGGLLDTQYFGPGTRLTVL.

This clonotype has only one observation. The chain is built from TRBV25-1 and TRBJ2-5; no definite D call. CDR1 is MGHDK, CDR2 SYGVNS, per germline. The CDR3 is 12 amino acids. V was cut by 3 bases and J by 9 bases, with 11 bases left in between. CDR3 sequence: CASSEGISAQYF. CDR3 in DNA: TGTGCCAGCAGTGAGGGGATATCCGCCCAGTACTTC.

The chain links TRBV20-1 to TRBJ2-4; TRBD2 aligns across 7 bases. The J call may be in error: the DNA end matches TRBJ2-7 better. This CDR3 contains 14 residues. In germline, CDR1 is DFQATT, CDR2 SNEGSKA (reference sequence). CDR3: CSARDTSESYEQYF. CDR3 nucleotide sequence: TGCAGTGCTAGAGATACTAGCGAGTCGTACGAGCAGTACTTC.

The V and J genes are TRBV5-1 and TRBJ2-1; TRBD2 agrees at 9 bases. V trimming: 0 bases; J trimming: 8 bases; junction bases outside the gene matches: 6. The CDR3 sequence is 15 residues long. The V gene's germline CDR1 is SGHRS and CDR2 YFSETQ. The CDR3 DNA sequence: TGCGCCAGCAGCTTGGGGGGACTAGCCATGGATGAGCAGTTCTTC. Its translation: CASSLGGLAMDEQFF.

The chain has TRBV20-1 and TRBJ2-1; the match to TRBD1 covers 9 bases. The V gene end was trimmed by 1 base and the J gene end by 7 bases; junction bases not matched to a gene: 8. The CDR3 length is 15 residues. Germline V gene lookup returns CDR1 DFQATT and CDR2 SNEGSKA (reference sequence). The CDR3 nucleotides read TGCAGTGCTAGAGCCCGGGACAGGGAGAGTAATGAGCAGTTCTTC. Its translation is CSARARDRESNEQFF.